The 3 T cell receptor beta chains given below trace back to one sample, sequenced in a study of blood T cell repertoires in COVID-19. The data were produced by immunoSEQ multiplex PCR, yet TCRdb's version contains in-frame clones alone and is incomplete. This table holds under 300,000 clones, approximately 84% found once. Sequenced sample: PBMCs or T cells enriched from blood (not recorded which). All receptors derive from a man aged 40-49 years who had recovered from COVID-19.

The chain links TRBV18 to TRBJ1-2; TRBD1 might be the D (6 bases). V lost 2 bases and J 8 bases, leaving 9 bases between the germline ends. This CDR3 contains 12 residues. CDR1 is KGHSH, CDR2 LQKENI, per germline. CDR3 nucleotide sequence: TGTGCCAGCTCACCAAACAGGGAGGGCTACACCTTC. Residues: CASSPNREGYTF.

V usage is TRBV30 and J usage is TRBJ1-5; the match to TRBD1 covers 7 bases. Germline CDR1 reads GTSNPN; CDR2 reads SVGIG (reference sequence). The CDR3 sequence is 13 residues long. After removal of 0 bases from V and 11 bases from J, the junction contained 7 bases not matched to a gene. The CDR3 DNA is TGTGCCTGGAGTGTACAGGGGCGAGGAGCCCAGCATTTT. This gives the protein CAWSVQGRGAQHF.

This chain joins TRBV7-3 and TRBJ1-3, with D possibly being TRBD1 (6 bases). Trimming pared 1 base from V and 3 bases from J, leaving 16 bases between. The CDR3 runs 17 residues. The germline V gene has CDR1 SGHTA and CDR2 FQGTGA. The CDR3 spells CASSLMAGAQGGNTIYF. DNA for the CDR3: TGTGCCAGCAGCTTAATGGCGGGGGCACAAGGTGGAAACACCATATATTTT.